This TCR beta chain emerged from a study of cytomegalovirus exposure and HLA in healthy donors. Points from the study as a whole: Using the classifier, cytomegalovirus status was reportedly diagnosed with high specificity and sensitivity. For TCR beta chains, V- and J-gene trimming was later linked to a missense DCLRE1C variant.

To note about this clone: The antigen is unknown.

Germline CDR1 reads MNHEY; CDR2 reads SMNVEV (reference sequence). V dropped 0 bases and J dropped 5 bases, with 11 bases sitting between them. CDR3 length equals 14 residues. The PCR was carried out with 60 Vbeta primers and 13 Jbeta primers. Assay: immunoSEQ multiplex PCR; the TCRdb copy retains only in-frame clones and omits some. Seen here are 220,000 or so clones, 60% to 80% observed once, and the top ten hold 1.8%. The gene calls are TRBV27 and TRBJ2-7; D unclear. The source is a woman in her 30s in good health and CMV-seronegative. The sequenced material came from PBMCs. CDR3 DNA sequence: TGTGCCAGCAGTTTATCCCCCGTGGCCCACGAGCAGTACTTC. Translated, it gives CASSLSPVAHEQYF.